One and the same sample provided the 16 T cell receptor beta chains below, sequenced in a study of cytomegalovirus exposure and HLA in healthy donors. In the PCR, 60 Vbeta and 13 Jbeta primers were used. Produced via immunoSEQ multiplex PCR; TCRdb's table is partial and in-frame only. Seen here are approximately 150,000 clones, over 60% observed once, and the top ten hold 1.5% to 2%. What was sequenced was PBMCs. The receptors shown here come from a female donor in good health and CMV-seronegative.

This chain uses TRBV11-1 with TRBJ2-7, with D perhaps matching TRBD2 (6 bases). This CDR3 contains 13 residues. Trimming left V 2 bases short and J 3 bases short, with 8 bases between. Germline V gene sequence: CDR1 SGHAT, CDR2 FQDESV (reference sequence). The CDR3 is CASSLRLGYEQYF. The DNA of the CDR3 is TGTGCCAGCAGCTTAAGACTAGGCTACGAGCAGTACTTC.

This rearrangement joins TRBV6-4 to TRBJ2-1, with TRBD1 matching over 8 bases. In germline, CDR1 is MRHNA, CDR2 SNTAGT. The CDR3 consists of 15 residues. V was pared by 5 bases and J by 8 bases, with 11 bases of the junction left unmatched. The CDR3 loop is CASSLRDRSDHEQFF. In nucleotides, the CDR3 is TGTGCCAGCAGTCTCCGGGACAGGTCGGACCATGAGCAGTTCTTC.

The chain uses TRBV27 and TRBJ2-5; TRBD2 might be the D (5 bases). The length of the CDR3 is 14 residues. Germline CDR1 and CDR2: MNHEY and SMNVEV (reference sequence). V lost 1 base and J 5 bases, leaving 11 bases between the germline ends. CDR3 coding DNA: TGTGCCAGCAGTTTATTACGGGGTAGGGAGACCCAGTACTTC. It encodes CASSLLRGRETQYF.

The chain recombines TRBV9 with TRBJ2-2, with 13 bases fitting TRBD2. V lost 0 bases and J lost 1; bases outside the gene matches: 3. The germline V gene has CDR1 SGDLS and CDR2 YYNGEE. This CDR3 is 18 amino acids long. CDR3: CASSVATSGRGNTGELFF. In nucleotides, the CDR3 is TGTGCCAGCAGCGTAGCTACTAGCGGGAGGGGGAACACCGGGGAGCTGTTTTTT.

The chain combines TRBV27 with TRBJ1-1; maybe TRBD1 (5 bases). V lost 3 bases, J lost 6 bases, and 14 bases lay in between. There are 14 residues in the CDR3. Germline V gives CDR1 MNHEY, CDR2 SMNVEV (reference sequence). The CDR3 DNA follows: TGTGCCAGCAGTTTGAGGGGCGGGACCCCTGAAGCTTTCTTT. Protein sequence: CASSLRGGTPEAFF.

This chain links TRBV5-1 with TRBJ2-1; TRBD2 might be the D (6 bases). This CDR3 contains 16 residues. Trimming stripped 5 bases from V and 0 bases from J, with 15 bases between. Germline loops: CDR1 SGHRS, CDR2 YFSETQ. The CDR3 bases are TGCGCCAGCAGTCCTGGTCGGGAGAACTCCTACAATGAGCAGTTCTTC. This sequence encodes CASSPGRENSYNEQFF.

J is TRBJ1-5 and V is TRBV11-3; D gene ambiguous. CDR3 length: 12 residues. The germline CDR1 and CDR2 sequences are SGHNT and YENEEA. Trimming cost V 3 bases and J 7 bases, with 7 bases left between them. CDR3 coding DNA: TGTGCCAGCAGCTTTATGGGCCAGCCCCAGCATTTT. It yields the protein CASSFMGQPQHF. Full variable domain (remainder filled in from reference TRBV11-3 and TRBJ1-5): EAGVVQSPRYKIIEKKQPVAFWCNPISGHNTLYWYLQNLGQGPELLIRYENEEAVDDSQLPKDRFSAERLKGVDSTLKIQPAELGDSAVYLCASSFMGQPQHFGDGTRLSIL.

This clone was seen a single time. This sequence joins TRBV7-6 and TRBJ2-1; D possibly corresponds to TRBD1 (6 bases). Trimming left V 5 bases short and J 5 bases short, with 10 bases between. This CDR3 is 13 amino acids long. Germline V gives CDR1 SGHVS, CDR2 FNYEAQ. DNA for the CDR3: TGTGCCAGCAGCAGCTGGACAGACAATGAGCAGTTCTTC. Residues: CASSSWTDNEQFF.

The chain recombines TRBV11-2 with TRBJ2-1; 7 nucleotides match TRBD2. Germline V gene data show CDR1 as SGHAT and CDR2 as FQNNGV. V shed 3 bases, J shed 5 bases, and the junction held 10 bases outside the gene matches. The CDR3 loop spans 16 amino acids. In nucleotides, the CDR3 is TGTGCCAGCAGCTTCATGGGCGGGGGTTTCGACAATGAGCAGTTCTTC. As protein: CASSFMGGGFDNEQFF.

This clone was picked up a small number of times. V and J are TRBV4-2 and TRBJ2-5; 7 positions match TRBD1. CDR1 and CDR2 from the germline V gene are LGHNA and YNFKEQ. Losses at the gene ends were 5 bases for V and 14 bases for J; bases not matched to a gene: 23. This CDR3 contains 16 residues. The CDR3 loop reads CASSSDPVQGDSPVYF. CDR3 bases: TGTGCCAGCAGCTCGGATCCAGTGCAAGGGGACAGCCCCGTATACTTC.

The chain combines TRBV9 with TRBJ1-3; no clear D gene. The CDR3 sequence is 15 residues long. With 3 bases removed from V and 0 bases from J, the gap between germline ends came to 10 bases. Per the germline V gene, CDR1 is SGDLS and CDR2 is YYNGEE. The CDR3 protein is CASSDLSVSGNTIYF. The CDR3 DNA sequence: TGTGCCAGCAGCGACTTATCGGTCTCTGGAAACACCATATATTTT. The whole variable domain, filled in from reference TRBV9 and TRBJ1-3, reads DSGVTQTPKHLITATGQRVTLRCSPRSGDLSVYWYQQSLDQGLQFLIQYYNGEERAKGNILERFSAQQFPDLHSELNLSSLELGDSALYFCASSDLSVSGNTIYFGEGSWLTVV.

V and J are TRBV30 and TRBJ2-7, with TRBD2 matching 7 bases. V trimming: 4 bases; J trimming: 1 base; junction bases outside the gene matches: 13. CDR1 is GTSNPN and CDR2 is SVGIG in the germline V gene (reference sequence). The CDR3 extends over 16 amino acids. CDR3 nucleotides: TGTGCCTGGACCCACGGCGGGGGAGCAAGGTCCTACGAGCAGTACTTC. This translates into CAWTHGGGARSYEQYF.

The J gene is TRBJ1-2, the V gene TRBV2; D is unclear. The CDR3 is 13 amino acids. The germline V gene encodes CDR1 SNHLY and CDR2 FYNNEI. V gave up 2 bases and J gave up 7 bases, with 11 bases separating them. The CDR3 loop is CASSERPLGGYTF. The CDR3 bases are TGTGCCAGCAGTGAAAGGCCCCTAGGTGGCTACACCTTC.

This clone was detected only a few times. The chain carries TRBV2 and TRBJ1-5; D remains unclear. This CDR3 has 11 amino acids. Germline loops: CDR1 SNHLY, CDR2 FYNNEI. The germline V and J ends were trimmed by 2 bases and 9 bases, with 5 bases remaining between them. The CDR3 spells CASSESWPQHF. The CDR3 nucleotides read TGTGCCAGCAGTGAATCATGGCCCCAGCATTTT.

V and J are TRBV19 and TRBJ1-5; 7 nucleotides match TRBD1. Unmatched junction bases numbered 4, after V lost 5 bases and J lost 3 bases. The CDR3 extends over 14 amino acids. Germline lookup yields CDR1 LNHDA and CDR2 SQIVND (reference sequence). CDR3 sequence reads: CASSVDRPNQPQHF. CDR3 DNA sequence: TGTGCCAGTAGTGTGGACAGGCCCAATCAGCCCCAGCATTTT.

This chain connects TRBV7-9 to TRBJ1-3, with a possible D match to TRBD1 (6 bases). Germline lookup yields CDR1 SEHNR and CDR2 FQNEAQ (reference sequence). This CDR3 is built from 14 residues. Trimming cost V 1 base and J 6 bases, with 10 bases left between them. CDR3 protein: CASSLGDNPNTIYF. DNA for the CDR3: TGTGCCAGCAGCTTAGGGGACAACCCAAACACCATATATTTT.